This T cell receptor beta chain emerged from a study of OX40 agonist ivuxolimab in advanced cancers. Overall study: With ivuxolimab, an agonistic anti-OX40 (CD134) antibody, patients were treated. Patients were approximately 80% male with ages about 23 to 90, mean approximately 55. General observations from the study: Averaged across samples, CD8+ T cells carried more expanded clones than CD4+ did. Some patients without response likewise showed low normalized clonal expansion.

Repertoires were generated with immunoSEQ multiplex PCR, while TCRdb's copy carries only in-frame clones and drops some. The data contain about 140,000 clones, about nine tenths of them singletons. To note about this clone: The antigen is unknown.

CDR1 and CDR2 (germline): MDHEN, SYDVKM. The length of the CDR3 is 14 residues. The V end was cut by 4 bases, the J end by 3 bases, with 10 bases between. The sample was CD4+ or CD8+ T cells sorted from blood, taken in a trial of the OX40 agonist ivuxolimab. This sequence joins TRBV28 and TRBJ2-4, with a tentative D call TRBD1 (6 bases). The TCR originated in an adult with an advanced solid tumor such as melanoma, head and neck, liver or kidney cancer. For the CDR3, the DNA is TGTGCCAGCAGTTCCGCGGACAGCAAAAACATTCAGTACTTC. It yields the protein CASSSADSKNIQYF.